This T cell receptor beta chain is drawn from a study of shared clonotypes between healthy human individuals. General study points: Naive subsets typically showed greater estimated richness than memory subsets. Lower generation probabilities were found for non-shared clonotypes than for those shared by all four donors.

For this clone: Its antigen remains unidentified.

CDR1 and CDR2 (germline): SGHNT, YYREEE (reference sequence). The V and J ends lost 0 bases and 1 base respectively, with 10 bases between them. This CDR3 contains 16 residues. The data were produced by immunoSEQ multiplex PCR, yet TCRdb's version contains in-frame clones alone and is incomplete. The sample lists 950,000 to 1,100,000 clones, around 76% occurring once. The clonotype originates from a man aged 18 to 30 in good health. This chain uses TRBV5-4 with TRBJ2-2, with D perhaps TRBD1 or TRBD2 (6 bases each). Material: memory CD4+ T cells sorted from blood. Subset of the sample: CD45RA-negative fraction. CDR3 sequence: CASSLVGGVNTGELFF. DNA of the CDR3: TGTGCCAGCAGCTTGGTGGGGGGCGTGAACACCGGGGAGCTGTTTTTT. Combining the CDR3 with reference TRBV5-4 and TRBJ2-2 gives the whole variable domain ETGVTQSPTHLIKTRGQQVTLRCSSQSGHNTVSWYQQALGQGPQFIFQYYREEENGRGNFPPRFSGLQFPNYSSELNVNALELDDSALYLCASSLVGGVNTGELFFGEGSRLTVL.